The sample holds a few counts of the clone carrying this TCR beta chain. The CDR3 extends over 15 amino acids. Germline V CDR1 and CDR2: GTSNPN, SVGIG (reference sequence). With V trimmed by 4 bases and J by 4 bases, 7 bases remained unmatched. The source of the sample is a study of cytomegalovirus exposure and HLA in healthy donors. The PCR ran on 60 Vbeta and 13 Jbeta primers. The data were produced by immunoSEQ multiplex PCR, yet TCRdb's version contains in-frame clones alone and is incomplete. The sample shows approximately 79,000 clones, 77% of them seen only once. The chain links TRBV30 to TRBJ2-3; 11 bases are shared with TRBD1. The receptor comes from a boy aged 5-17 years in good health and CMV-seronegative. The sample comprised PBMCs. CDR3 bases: TGTGCCTGGAACCCCGGGACAGGGGGTGCAGATACGCAGTATTTT. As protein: CAWNPGTGGADTQYF.